The entry below describes one T cell receptor (beta chain). This specimen belongs to a study of cytomegalovirus exposure and HLA in healthy donors. The PCR ran on 60 Vbeta and 13 Jbeta primers. Libraries were prepared by immunoSEQ multiplex PCR; TCRdb keeps only in-frame clonotypes and omits some of them. The profile shows approximately 180,000 clones, around 80% of them singletons. CDR3 length: 14 residues. From germline, CDR1 is LGHNA and CDR2 YSLEER. With V trimmed by 0 bases and J by 5 bases, 1 base remained unmatched. Sequencing was done on a sample of PBMCs. This chain links TRBV4-3 with TRBJ1-1, with 9 bases aligning to TRBD1. The TCR was taken from an older woman in good health and CMV-seropositive. For the CDR3, the DNA is TGCGCCAGCAGCCAAGAGGACAGGGGAACTGAAGCTTTCTTT. Its translation: CASSQEDRGTEAFF.